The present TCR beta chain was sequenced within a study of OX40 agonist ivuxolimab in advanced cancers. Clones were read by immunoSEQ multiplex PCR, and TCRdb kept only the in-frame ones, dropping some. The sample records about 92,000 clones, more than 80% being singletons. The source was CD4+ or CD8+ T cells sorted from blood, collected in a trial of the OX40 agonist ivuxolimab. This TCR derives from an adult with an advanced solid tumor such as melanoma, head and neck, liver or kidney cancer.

The CDR3 reads CASSQDIVNREYEEQFF. Written as DNA, the CDR3 is TGCGCCAGCAGCCAAGATATAGTAAACAGGGAATATGAGGAGCAGTTCTTC. The rearrangement uses TRBV4-3 and TRBJ2-1, with D perhaps TRBD1 (6 bases). Germline V gives CDR1 LGHNA, CDR2 YSLEER. Trimming cost V 0 bases and J 10 bases, with 22 bases left between them. This CDR3 is 17 amino acids long.